The rows below give T cell receptor beta chains drawn from one sample of a study of CD8+ T cells in alopecia areata. The method was immunoSEQ multiplex PCR; TCRdb's version includes in-frame clones alone and lacks a portion of them. This sample has fewer than 250,000 clones, with roughly three fifths found just once. The source material was CD4+ T cells sorted from blood, sampled at week 4, from a patient treated with tofacitinib. These receptors were obtained from a human donor with alopecia areata. Both conserved end residues are part of each CDR3. The D gene is left open where the match is weak. Size is stated for part of the rows, as once, few or many counts, or as a class when the clone is expanded.

abundance	len	d_gene	j_gene	v_gene	CDR3aa	CDR3nt
NA	15	NA	TRBJ1-1	TRBV30	CAWSGKDTWNTEAFF	TGTGCCTGGAGTGGTAAGGATACTTGGAACACTGAAGCTTTCTTT
NA	15	NA	TRBJ2-5	TRBV7-9	CASSPGGRIQETQYF	TGTGCCAGCAGTCCCGGCGGGCGTATCCAAGAGACCCAGTACTTC
NA	17	NA	TRBJ2-7	TRBV5-1	CASSPHPTGSGGYEQYF	TGCGCCAGCAGCCCTCACCCAACCGGGAGTGGGGGCTACGAGCAGTACTTC
NA	13	NA	TRBJ1-5	TRBV30	CAWSSQANQPQHF	TGTGCCTGGAGTTCACAGGCGAATCAGCCCCAGCATTTT
NA	15	NA	TRBJ2-1	TRBV6-6	CASSYSGPDEEEQFF	TGTGCCAGCAGTTACTCGGGGCCAGATGAGGAAGAGCAGTTCTTC
NA	14	NA	TRBJ2-2	TRBV5-1	CASSPWVSAGELFF	TGCGCCAGCAGCCCTTGGGTGTCAGCCGGGGAGCTGTTTTTT
NA	16	NA	TRBJ2-7	TRBV7-2	CASSLAITGRSYEQYF	TGTGCCAGCAGCTTAGCGATTACGGGACGATCCTACGAGCAGTACTTC
NA	13	TRBD2	TRBJ2-6	TRBV15	CATRRPGGGVLTF	TGTGCCACCAGACGCCCGGGAGGAGGCGTCCTGACTTTC
few	15	TRBD1	TRBJ2-2	TRBV30	CAWSGTGWDTGELFF	TGTGCCTGGTCCGGGACAGGGTGGGACACCGGGGAGCTGTTTTTT
NA	11	NA	TRBJ1-2	TRBV20-1	CSAQGLYGYTF	TGCAGTGCCCAAGGACTCTATGGCTACACCTTC
NA	18	TRBD2	TRBJ2-7	TRBV13	CAGLGTSGRGSEKWEQYF	TGTGCCGGCCTCGGGACTAGCGGGAGAGGTTCTGAGAAATGGGAGCAGTACTTC
few	17	TRBD2	TRBJ2-1	TRBV4-2	CASSQDPSGTFYNEQFF	TGTGCCAGCAGCCAAGACCCTAGCGGCACTTTCTACAATGAGCAGTTCTTC
NA	15	NA	TRBJ2-1	TRBV30	CAWSQFGSSYNEQFF	TGTGCCTGGAGTCAGTTTGGCAGCTCCTACAATGAGCAGTTCTTC
NA	15	NA	TRBJ1-5	TRBV7-6	CASSLAGGPNQPQHF	TGTGCCAGCAGCTTAGCGGGGGGCCCCAATCAGCCCCAGCATTTT
NA	13	NA	TRBJ2-7	TRBV13	CASSDPRGREQYF	TGTGCCAGCAGCGACCCTCGGGGTCGCGAGCAGTACTTC
few	15	NA	TRBJ1-5	TRBV7-9	CASSLVRGGGQPQHF	TGTGCCAGCAGCTTAGTTCGGGGAGGAGGTCAGCCCCAGCATTTT
NA	14	TRBD2	TRBJ2-1	TRBV30	CAWSGLAGGNEQFF	TGTGCCTGGAGTGGACTAGCGGGTGGCAATGAGCAGTTCTTC
NA	15	TRBD2	TRBJ2-7	TRBV18	CASSGIAGGTYEQYF	TGTGCCAGCTCAGGGATAGCGGGAGGAACCTACGAGCAGTACTTC
few	14	NA	TRBJ1-4	TRBV29-1	CSVGHRLFDEKLFF	TGCAGCGTTGGTCACAGGCTTTTTGATGAAAAACTGTTTTTT
few	14	NA	TRBJ1-1	TRBV23-1	CASSHSQPNTEAFF	TGCGCCAGCAGTCATTCACAGCCGAACACTGAAGCTTTCTTT
NA	12	NA	TRBJ1-1	TRBV23-1	CAGHTGLTEAFF	TGCGCCGGACATACAGGGCTCACTGAAGCTTTCTTT
NA	13	TRBD1	TRBJ1-1	TRBV29-1	CSGGQGATTEAFF	TGCAGCGGCGGACAGGGGGCTACAACTGAAGCTTTCTTT
once	14	NA	TRBJ1-1	TRBV6-1	CASSATYMNTEAFF	TGTGCCAGCAGTGCAACTTATATGAACACTGAAGCTTTCTTT
NA	12	TRBD2	TRBJ2-7	TRBV30	CAWTPGGYEQYF	TGTGCCTGGACCCCGGGGGGCTACGAGCAGTACTTC
few	14	TRBD2	TRBJ2-7	TRBV5-1	CASSFGGRLYEQYF	TGCGCCAGCAGCTTCGGCGGGAGGCTCTACGAGCAGTACTTC
NA	12	TRBD1	TRBJ1-1	TRBV5-1	CASSRAGQGAFF	TGCGCCAGCAGCCGGGCGGGACAGGGAGCTTTCTTT
NA	14	NA	TRBJ1-2	TRBV25-1	CASSEIFTRGGYTF	TGTGCCAGCAGTGAAATCTTCACACGGGGTGGCTACACCTTC
few	12	NA	TRBJ2-1	TRBV19	CASSILGYEQFF	TGTGCCAGTAGTATACTGGGCTATGAGCAGTTCTTC
NA	13	NA	TRBJ2-2	TRBV9	CASSAQDPGELFF	TGTGCCAGCAGCGCACAGGATCCCGGGGAGCTGTTTTTT
NA	15	NA	TRBJ2-7	TRBV18	CASSDRRAGSYEQYF	TGTGCCAGCTCGGACCGTCGCGCCGGGAGCTACGAGCAGTACTTC
many	17	NA	TRBJ2-2	TRBV7-2	CASSNPAWGRDTGELFF	TGTGCCAGCAGCAATCCCGCCTGGGGGCGAGACACCGGGGAGCTGTTTTTT
NA	16	NA	TRBJ1-1	TRBV30	CAWSAKLLQTNTEAFF	TGTGCCTGGAGTGCGAAACTACTCCAAACGAACACTGAAGCTTTCTTT
few	16	TRBD2	TRBJ2-2	TRBV30	CAWSAGGGANTGELFF	TGTGCCTGGAGCGCCGGGGGGGGCGCGAACACCGGGGAGCTGTTTTTT
NA	19	TRBD1	TRBJ2-4	TRBV4-1	CASSQDGTGGGLDKNIQYF	TGCGCCAGCAGCCAAGATGGGACAGGGGGGGGACTAGATAAAAACATTCAGTACTTC
NA	15	NA	TRBJ1-1	TRBV4-2	CASSQGTRMNTEAFF	TGTGCCAGCAGCCAAGGGACCAGGATGAACACTGAAGCTTTCTTT
NA	14	NA	TRBJ2-5	TRBV11-3	CASSLEGGAETQYF	TGTGCCAGCAGCTTAGAGGGGGGCGCAGAGACCCAGTACTTC
NA	13	NA	TRBJ1-5	TRBV30	CAWRRDPNQPQHF	TGTGCCTGGCGCCGGGATCCCAATCAGCCCCAGCATTTT
few	14	NA	TRBJ2-1	TRBV29-1	CSVEPLAGYNEQFF	TGCAGCGTTGAACCCCTAGCTGGCTACAATGAGCAGTTCTTC
NA	16	NA	TRBJ2-3	TRBV11-2	CASSPTGGATTDTQYF	TGTGCCAGCAGCCCCACTGGAGGGGCCACAACAGATACGCAGTATTTT
NA	12	NA	TRBJ2-7	TRBV13	CASSIGGYEQYF	TGTGCCAGCAGCATCGGGGGTTACGAGCAGTACTTC
NA	15	TRBD2	TRBJ2-7	TRBV9	CASSVSLAGYNEQYF	TGTGCCAGCAGCGTTTCACTAGCGGGATATAACGAGCAGTACTTC
NA	13	NA	TRBJ2-3	TRBV5-1	CASSLLSSDTQYF	TGCGCCAGCAGCCTGCTTAGTTCAGATACGCAGTATTTT
NA	15	TRBD2	TRBJ2-5	TRBV7-2	CASSLTGGIQETQYF	TGTGCCAGCAGCTTAACCGGGGGGATCCAAGAGACCCAGTACTTC
NA	11	NA	TRBJ1-1	TRBV30	CAWRHNTEAFF	TGTGCCTGGAGACATAACACTGAAGCTTTCTTT
few	14	NA	TRBJ1-5	TRBV6-5	CASGQTLSNQPQHF	TGTGCCAGCGGGCAGACACTTAGCAATCAGCCCCAGCATTTT
NA	12	NA	TRBJ2-7	TRBV25-1	CASSEGPYEQYF	TGTGCCAGCAGTGAGGGGCCCTACGAGCAGTACTTC
NA	11	NA	TRBJ2-5	TRBV28	CASSSGSTQYF	TGTGCCAGCAGTTCGGGGAGCACCCAGTACTTC
NA	14	NA	TRBJ2-5	TRBV29-1	CSVESSESQETQYF	TGCAGCGTTGAAAGTTCGGAGAGCCAAGAGACCCAGTACTTC
NA	18	NA	TRBJ2-6	TRBV25-1	CASSDQGRGSSGANVLTF	TGTGCCAGCAGTGACCAGGGCAGGGGCAGCTCTGGGGCCAACGTCCTGACTTTC
few	14	NA	TRBJ2-7	TRBV6-5	CASRLDSQAYEQYF	TGTGCCAGCAGATTGGACAGCCAAGCCTACGAGCAGTACTTC